This section outlines one T cell receptor beta chain sequence together with its context. Per the study methods: From reference gene primer amplification, estimates of nucleated cell counts were derived. TCRdb keeps only in-frame clones here, not all; method: immunoSEQ multiplex PCR. The V and J calls and the clone size are those of that table, but D and trimming were determined from the DNA. Altogether 160,000 or so clones are present, around 83% being singletons, with the ten largest covering roughly 8.9%. This record comes from a study of blood T cell repertoires in COVID-19. Across the study: Some COVID-19 samples were acute and others convalescent; all came from the United States, Italy and Spain. PBMCs, B-cell-depleted T cells, or T cells provided the cDNA or gDNA that made up the material.

This CDR3 has 14 residues. The V gene's germline CDR1 is SNHLY and CDR2 FYNNEI. Trimming took 5 bases from V and 2 from J, leaving 13 bases between them. The chain uses TRBV2 and TRBJ2-7; D gene uncertain. Sequenced: peripheral blood. The TCR was taken from a woman aged 50 to 60 with acute or convalescent COVID-19. CDR3 in amino acids: CASSITAQAYEQYF. In nucleotides, the CDR3 is TGTGCCAGCAGTATAACAGCTCAGGCCTACGAGCAGTACTTC.